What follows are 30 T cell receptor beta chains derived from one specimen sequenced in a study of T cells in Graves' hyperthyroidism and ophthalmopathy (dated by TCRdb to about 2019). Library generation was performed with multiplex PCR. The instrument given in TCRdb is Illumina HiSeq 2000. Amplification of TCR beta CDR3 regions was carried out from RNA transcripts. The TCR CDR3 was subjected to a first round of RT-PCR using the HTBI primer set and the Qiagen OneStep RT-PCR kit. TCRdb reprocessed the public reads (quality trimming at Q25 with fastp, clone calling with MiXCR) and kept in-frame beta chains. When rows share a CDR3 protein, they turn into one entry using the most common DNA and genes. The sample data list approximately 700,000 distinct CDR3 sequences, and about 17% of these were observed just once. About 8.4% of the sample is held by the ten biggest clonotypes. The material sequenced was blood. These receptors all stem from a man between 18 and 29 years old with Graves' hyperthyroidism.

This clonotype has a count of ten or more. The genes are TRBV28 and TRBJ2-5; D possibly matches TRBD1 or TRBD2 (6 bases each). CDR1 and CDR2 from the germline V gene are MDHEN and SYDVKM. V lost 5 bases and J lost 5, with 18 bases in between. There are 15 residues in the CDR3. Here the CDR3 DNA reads TGTGCCAGCAGTCCACTCGAGGGGGGTGAGGAGACCCAGTACTTC. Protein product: CASSPLEGGEETQYF. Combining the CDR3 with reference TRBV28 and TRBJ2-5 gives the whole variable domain DVKVTQSSRYLVKRTGEKVFLECVQDMDHENMFWYRQDPGLGLRLIYFSYDVKMKEKGDIPEGYSVSREKKERFSLILESASTNQTSMYLCASSPLEGGEETQYFGPGTRLLVL.

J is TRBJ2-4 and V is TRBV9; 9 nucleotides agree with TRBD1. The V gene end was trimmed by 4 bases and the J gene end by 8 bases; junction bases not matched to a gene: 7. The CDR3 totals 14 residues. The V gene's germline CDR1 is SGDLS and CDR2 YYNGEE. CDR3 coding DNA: TGTGCCAGCAGCTCCACAGGGGGCGCGGACATTCAGTACTTC. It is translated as CASSSTGGADIQYF.

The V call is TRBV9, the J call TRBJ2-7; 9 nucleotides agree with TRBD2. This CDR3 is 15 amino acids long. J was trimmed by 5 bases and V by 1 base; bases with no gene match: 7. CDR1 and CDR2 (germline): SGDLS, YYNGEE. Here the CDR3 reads CASSVTPSGNHEQYF. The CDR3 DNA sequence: TGTGCCAGCAGCGTAACTCCTAGCGGGAACCACGAGCAGTACTTC.

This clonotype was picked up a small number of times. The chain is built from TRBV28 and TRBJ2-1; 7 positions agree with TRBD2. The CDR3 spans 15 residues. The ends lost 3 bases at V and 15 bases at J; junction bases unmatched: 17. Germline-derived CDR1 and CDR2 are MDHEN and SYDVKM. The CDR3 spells CASSFFVSSRGKVFF. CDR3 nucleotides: TGTGCCAGCAGTTTTTTTGTTAGTTCGCGGGGGAAGGTGTTCTTC.

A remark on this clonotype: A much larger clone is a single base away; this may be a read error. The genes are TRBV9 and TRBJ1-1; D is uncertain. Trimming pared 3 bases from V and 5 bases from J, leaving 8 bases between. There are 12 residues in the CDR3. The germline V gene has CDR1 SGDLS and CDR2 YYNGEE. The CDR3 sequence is CASSATGTEAFF. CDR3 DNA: TGTGCCAGCAGCGCCACGGGAACTGAAGCTTTCTTT.

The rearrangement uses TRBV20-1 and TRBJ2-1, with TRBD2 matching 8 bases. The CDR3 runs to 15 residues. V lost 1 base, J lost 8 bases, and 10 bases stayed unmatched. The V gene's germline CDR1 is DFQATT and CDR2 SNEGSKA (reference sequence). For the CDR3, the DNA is TGCAGTGCTAGAGTTCTTGGCGGGAGGTCGGATGAGCAGTTCTTC. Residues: CSARVLGGRSDEQFF.

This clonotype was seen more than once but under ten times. CDR3 in amino acids: CASSLKGVNSPLHF. In nucleotides, the CDR3 is TGCGCCAGCAGCTTGAAAGGGGTTAATTCACCCCTCCACTTT. The rearrangement joins TRBV5-1 to TRBJ1-6; D might be TRBD1 (5 bases). Germline lookup yields CDR1 SGHRS and CDR2 YFSETQ. The V end was cut by 1 base, the J end by 6 bases, with 8 bases between. The CDR3 covers 14 residues.

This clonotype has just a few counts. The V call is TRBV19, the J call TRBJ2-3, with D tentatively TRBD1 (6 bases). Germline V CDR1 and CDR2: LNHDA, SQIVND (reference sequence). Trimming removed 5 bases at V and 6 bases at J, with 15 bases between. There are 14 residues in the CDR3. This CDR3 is CASSSETGIDTQYF. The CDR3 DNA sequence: TGTGCCAGTAGTTCGGAGACAGGTATCGATACGCAGTATTTT.

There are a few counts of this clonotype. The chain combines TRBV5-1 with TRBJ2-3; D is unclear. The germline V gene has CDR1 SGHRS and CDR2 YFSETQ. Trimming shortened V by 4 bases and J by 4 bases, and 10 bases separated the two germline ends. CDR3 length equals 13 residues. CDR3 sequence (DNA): TGCGCCAGCAGCACCCCCGGGCCAGATACGCAGTATTTT. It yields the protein CASSTPGPDTQYF.

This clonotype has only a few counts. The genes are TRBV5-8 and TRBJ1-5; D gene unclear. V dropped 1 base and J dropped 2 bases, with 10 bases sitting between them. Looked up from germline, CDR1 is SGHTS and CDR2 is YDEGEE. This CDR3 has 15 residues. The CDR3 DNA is TGTGCCAGCAGCTTGCGAGGGAATGGCAATCAGCCCCAGCATTTT. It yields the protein CASSLRGNGNQPQHF.

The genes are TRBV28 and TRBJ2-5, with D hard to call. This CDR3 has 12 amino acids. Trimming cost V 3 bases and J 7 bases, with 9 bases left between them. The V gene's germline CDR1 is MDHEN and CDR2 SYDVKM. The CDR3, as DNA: TGTGCCAGCAGTTTGTTCCCCGGGACCCAGTACTTC. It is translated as CASSLFPGTQYF.

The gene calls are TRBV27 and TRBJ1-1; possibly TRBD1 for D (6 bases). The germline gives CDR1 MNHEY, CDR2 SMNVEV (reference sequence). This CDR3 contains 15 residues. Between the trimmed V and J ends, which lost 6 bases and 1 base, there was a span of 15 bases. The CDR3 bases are TGTGCCAGCAGCATTCCCGGGACAAAGAACACTGAAGCTTTCTTT. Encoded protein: CASSIPGTKNTEAFF.

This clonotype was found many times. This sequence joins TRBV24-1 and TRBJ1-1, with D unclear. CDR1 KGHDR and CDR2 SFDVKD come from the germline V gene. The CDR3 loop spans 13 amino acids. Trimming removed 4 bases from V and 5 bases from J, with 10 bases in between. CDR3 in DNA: TGTGCCACCAGTGAGCCGATGGGGACTGAAGCTTTCTTT. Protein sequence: CATSEPMGTEAFF.

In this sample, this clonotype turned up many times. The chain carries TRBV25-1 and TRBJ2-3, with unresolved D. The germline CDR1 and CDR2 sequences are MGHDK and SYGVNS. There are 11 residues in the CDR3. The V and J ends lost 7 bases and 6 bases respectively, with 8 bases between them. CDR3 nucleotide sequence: TGTGCCAGCATGGCCGGGGATACGCAGTATTTT. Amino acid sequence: CASMAGDTQYF.

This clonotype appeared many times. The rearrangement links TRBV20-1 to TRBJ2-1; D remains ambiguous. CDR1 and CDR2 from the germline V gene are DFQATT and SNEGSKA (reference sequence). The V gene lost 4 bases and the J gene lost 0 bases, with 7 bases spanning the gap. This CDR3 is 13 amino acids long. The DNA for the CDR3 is TGCAGTGCTAATAGTTACTCCTACAATGAGCAGTTCTTC. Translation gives CSANSYSYNEQFF.

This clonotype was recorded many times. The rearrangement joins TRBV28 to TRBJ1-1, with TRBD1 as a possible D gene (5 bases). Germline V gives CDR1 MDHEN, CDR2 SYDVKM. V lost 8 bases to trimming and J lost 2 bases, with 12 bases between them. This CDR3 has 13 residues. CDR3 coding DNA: TGTGCCAGCCTTCGGGACGGTAACACTGAAGCTTTCTTT. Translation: CASLRDGNTEAFF.

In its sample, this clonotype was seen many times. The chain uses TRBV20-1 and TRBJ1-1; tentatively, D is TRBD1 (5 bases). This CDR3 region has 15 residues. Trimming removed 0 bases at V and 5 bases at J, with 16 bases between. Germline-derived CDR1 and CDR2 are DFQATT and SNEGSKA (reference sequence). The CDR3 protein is CSARDPGSARTEAFF. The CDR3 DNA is TGCAGTGCTAGAGATCCAGGGAGCGCGAGAACTGAAGCTTTCTTT.

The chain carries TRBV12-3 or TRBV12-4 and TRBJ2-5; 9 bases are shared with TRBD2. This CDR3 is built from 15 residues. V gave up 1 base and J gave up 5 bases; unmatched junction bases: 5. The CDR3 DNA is TGTGCCAGCAGTTTAGTTGCGGGAGGGCAGGAGACCCAGTACTTC. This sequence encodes CASSLVAGGQETQYF.

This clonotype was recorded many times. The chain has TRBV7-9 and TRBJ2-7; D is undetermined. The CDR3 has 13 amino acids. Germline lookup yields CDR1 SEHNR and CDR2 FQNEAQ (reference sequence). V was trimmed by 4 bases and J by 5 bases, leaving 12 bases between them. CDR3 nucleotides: TGTGCCAGCAGCTCCGGATCGGGTCACGAGCAGTACTTC. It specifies CASSSGSGHEQYF.

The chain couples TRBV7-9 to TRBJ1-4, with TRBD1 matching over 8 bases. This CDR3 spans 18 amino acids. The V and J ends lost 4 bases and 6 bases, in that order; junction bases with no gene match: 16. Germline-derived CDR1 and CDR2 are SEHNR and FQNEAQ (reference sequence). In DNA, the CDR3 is TGTGCCAGCAGCTCCGCATCGGGGGCGCGGACAGGGCATGAAAAACTGTTTTTT. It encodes CASSSASGARTGHEKLFF. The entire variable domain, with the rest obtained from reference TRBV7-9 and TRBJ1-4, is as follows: DTGVSQNPRHKITKRGQNVTFRCDPISEHNRLYWYRQTLGQGPEFLTYFQNEAQLEKSRLLSDRFSAERPKGSFSTLEIQRTEQGDSAMYLCASSSASGARTGHEKLFFGSGTQLSVL.

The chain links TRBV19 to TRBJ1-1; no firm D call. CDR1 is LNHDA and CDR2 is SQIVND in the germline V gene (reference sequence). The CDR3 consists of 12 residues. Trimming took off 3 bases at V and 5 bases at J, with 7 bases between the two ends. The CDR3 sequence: CASSIRDTEAFF. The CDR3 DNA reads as TGTGCCAGTAGTATCCGGGATACTGAAGCTTTCTTT.

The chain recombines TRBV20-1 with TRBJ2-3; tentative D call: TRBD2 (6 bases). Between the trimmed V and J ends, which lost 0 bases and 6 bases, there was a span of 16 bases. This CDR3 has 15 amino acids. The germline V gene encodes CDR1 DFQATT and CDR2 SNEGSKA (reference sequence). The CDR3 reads CSARDLARGSDTQYF. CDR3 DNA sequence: TGCAGTGCTAGAGATCTAGCGAGGGGTTCGGATACGCAGTATTTT.

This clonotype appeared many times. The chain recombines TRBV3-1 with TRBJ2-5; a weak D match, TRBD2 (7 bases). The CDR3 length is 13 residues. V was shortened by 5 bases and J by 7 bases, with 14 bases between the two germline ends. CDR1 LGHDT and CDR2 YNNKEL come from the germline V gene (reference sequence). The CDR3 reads CASSLGGGATQYF. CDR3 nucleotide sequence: TGTGCCAGCAGCTTAGGCGGGGGCGCGACCCAGTACTTC.

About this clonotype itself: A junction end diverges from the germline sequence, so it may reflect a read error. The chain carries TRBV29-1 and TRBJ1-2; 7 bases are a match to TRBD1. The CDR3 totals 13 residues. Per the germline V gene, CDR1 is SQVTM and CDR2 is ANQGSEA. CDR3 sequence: CSVVQGVGYGCTF. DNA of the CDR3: TGCAGCGTTGTCCAGGGGGTGGGCTATGGCTGCACCTTC.

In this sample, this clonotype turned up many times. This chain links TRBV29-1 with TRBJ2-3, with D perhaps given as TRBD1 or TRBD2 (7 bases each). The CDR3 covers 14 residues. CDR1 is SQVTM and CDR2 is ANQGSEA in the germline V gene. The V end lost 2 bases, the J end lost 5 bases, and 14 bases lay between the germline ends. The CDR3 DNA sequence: TGCAGCGTTGAACGGGGCAGGGGGGGAGATACGCAGTATTTT. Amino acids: CSVERGRGGDTQYF.

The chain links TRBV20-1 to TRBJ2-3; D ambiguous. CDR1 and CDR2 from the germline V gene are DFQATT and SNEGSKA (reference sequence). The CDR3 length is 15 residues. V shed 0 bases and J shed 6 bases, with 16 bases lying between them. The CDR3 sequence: CSARDIWFRRDTQYF. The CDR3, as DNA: TGCAGTGCTAGAGATATATGGTTCCGAAGGGATACGCAGTATTTT.

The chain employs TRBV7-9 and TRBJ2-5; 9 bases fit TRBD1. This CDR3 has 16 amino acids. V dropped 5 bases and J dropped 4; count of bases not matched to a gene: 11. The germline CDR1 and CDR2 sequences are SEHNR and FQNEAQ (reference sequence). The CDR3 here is CASSDSSPGQGETQYF. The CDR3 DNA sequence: TGTGCCAGCAGCGACAGCTCGCCGGGACAGGGAGAGACCCAGTACTTC.

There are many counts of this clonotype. CDR3 DNA sequence: TGCGCCAGCAGCGTTGGGCTAGCGGGAGCTTATGAGCAGTTCTTC. As protein: CASSVGLAGAYEQFF. The V call is TRBV5-1, the J call TRBJ2-1; 10 nucleotides align to TRBD2. The V and J ends lost 4 bases and 8 bases, in that order; junction bases with no gene match: 9. Germline CDR1 SGHRS, CDR2 YFSETQ. This CDR3 is 15 amino acids long.

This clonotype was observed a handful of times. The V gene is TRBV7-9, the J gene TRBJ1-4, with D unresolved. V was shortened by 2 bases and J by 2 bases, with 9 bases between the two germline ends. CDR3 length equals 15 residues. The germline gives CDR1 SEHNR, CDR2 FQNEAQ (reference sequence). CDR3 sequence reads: CASSLTARTNEKLFF. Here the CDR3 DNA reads TGTGCCAGCAGCTTAACCGCTCGCACTAATGAAAAACTGTTTTTT. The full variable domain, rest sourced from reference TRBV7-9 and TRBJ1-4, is DTGVSQNPRHKITKRGQNVTFRCDPISEHNRLYWYRQTLGQGPEFLTYFQNEAQLEKSRLLSDRFSAERPKGSFSTLEIQRTEQGDSAMYLCASSLTARTNEKLFFGSGTQLSVL.

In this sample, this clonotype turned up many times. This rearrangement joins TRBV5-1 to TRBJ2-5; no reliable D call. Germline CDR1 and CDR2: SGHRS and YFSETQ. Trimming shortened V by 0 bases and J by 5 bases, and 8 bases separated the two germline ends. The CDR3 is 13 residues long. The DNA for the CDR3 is TGCGCCAGCAGCTTGGCGGTCGGGGAGACCCAGTACTTC. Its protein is CASSLAVGETQYF.